This T cell receptor (beta chain) was sequenced during a study of shared clonotypes between healthy human individuals. The naive CD8 subset, CD45RO-negative cells positively selected for CCR7, excluded terminally differentiated effector memory CD45RA+ cells. V lost 4 bases and J lost 2, with 7 bases in between. The CDR3 consists of 12 residues. Per germline, CDR1 SGDLS and CDR2 YYNGEE. Measured with immunoSEQ multiplex PCR; TCRdb has only the in-frame clones, and not every one. The table includes roughly 850,000 clones, around 96% detected once. The V and J genes are TRBV9 and TRBJ2-7; maybe TRBD2 (5 bases). The sequence came from a young man in good health. The specimen was naive CD8+ T cells sorted from blood. DNA of the CDR3: TGTGCCAGCAGCCCGGGGACCTACGAGCAGTACTTC. Protein sequence: CASSPGTYEQYF.